This is a list of T cell receptor beta chains from one sample in a study of blood T cells in healthy people across ages. TCRdb redid the calling of the 5' RACE reads with MiXCR, one entry per CDR3 protein. The data contain approximately 800,000 distinct CDR3 sequences, approximately 67% of them seen just once; the ten biggest clones take up 25% to 35%. Sequencing was carried out using blood. The receptors stem from a young man in good health. Each CDR3 is given with its conserved first and last residue. A D gene is named only where the DNA matches it firmly. Size tells how often a clone was seen (once, few, many) or the class of an expanded clone, and some rows leave it out.

d_call,v_call,j_call,clone_size,cdr3_aa,cdr3_nt
NA,TRBV20-1,TRBJ2-1,NA,CSALSPGMNEQFF,TGCAGTGCCCTTTCGCCGGGTATGAATGAGCAGTTCTTC
NA,TRBV12-3/TRBV12-4,TRBJ1-1,NA,CASSPPRAGNTEAFF,TGTGCCAGTAGTCCCCCGAGGGCGGGGAACACTGAAGCTTTCTTT
NA,TRBV5-1,TRBJ2-7,NA,CASSSDSTTSYEQYF,TGCGCCAGCAGCTCTGACAGTACAACGTCCTACGAGCAGTACTTC
NA,TRBV4-3,TRBJ1-2,NA,CASSQDVWGRGGYTF,TGCGCCAGCAGCCAAGATGTTTGGGGCCGGGGCGGCTACACCTTC
NA,TRBV20-1,TRBJ2-1,NA,CSADSTDRGAYNEQFF,TGCAGTGCTGACAGTACAGACAGAGGGGCTTACAATGAGCAGTTCTTC
NA,TRBV6-5,TRBJ2-5,NA,CASSIYQLPAGETQYF,TGTGCCAGCAGTATCTATCAGCTCCCCGCGGGGGAGACCCAGTACTTC
NA,TRBV7-3,TRBJ2-1,NA,CASSINGGPSSYNEQFF,TGTGCCAGCAGCATTAACGGGGGGCCGAGCTCCTACAATGAGCAGTTCTTC
NA,TRBV15,TRBJ2-5,NA,CATSPRYQETQYF,TGTGCCACCAGCCCCCGCTACCAAGAGACCCAGTACTTC
NA,TRBV20-1,TRBJ1-5,few,CSARDWMRTIPQHF,TGCAGTGCTAGAGATTGGATGAGGACAATCCCCCAGCATTTT
TRBD1,TRBV6-2/TRBV6-3,TRBJ2-1,few,CASTKQGNEQFF,TGTGCCAGCACAAAACAGGGGAATGAGCAGTTCTTC